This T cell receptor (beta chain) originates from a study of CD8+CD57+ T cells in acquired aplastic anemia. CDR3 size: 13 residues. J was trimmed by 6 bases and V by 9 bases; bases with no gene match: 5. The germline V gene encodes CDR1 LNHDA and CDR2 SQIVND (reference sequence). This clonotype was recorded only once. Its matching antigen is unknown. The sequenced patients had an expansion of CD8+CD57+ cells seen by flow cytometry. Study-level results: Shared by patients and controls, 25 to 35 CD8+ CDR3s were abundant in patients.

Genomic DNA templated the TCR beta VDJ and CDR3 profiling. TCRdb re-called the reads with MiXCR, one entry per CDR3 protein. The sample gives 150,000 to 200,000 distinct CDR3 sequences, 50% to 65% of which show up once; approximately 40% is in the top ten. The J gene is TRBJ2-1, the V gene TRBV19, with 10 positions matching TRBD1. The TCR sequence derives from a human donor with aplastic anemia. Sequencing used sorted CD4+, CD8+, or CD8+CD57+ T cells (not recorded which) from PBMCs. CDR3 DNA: TGTGCCAGCGGGACAGGGGTCTTCAATGAGCAGTTCTTC. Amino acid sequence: CASGTGVFNEQFF.